These 3 T cell receptor beta chains were all obtained from the same sample, sequenced in a study of STAT5B mutations in CD4+ large granular lymphocyte leukemia. Assay used: immunoSEQ multiplex PCR; TCRdb lists only in-frame clones, some missing. The sample has around 33,000 clones; roughly 84% are singletons. Material for sequencing was CD4+ T cells from blood buffy coats. The receptors here all came from a human donor in good health.

The chain is built from TRBV7-9 and TRBJ2-5, with D perhaps TRBD1 (6 bases). This CDR3 comprises 12 residues. CDR1 and CDR2 (germline): SEHNR, FQNEAQ (reference sequence). The V and J ends lost 5 bases and 8 bases respectively, with 12 bases between them. The CDR3 sequence: CASSQGTNTQYF. CDR3 DNA sequence: TGTGCCAGCAGCCAAGGGACAAATACCCAGTACTTC.

The gene calls are TRBV6-6 and TRBJ2-7, with a tentative D call TRBD2 (5 bases). Trimming cost V 8 bases and J 1 base, with 18 bases left between them. The CDR3 contains 15 residues. Germline CDR1 MNHNY, CDR2 SVGAGI (reference sequence). The CDR3 sequence: CASGSRAATSYEQYF. Written as DNA, the CDR3 is TGTGCCAGCGGGAGTCGGGCGGCTACGTCCTACGAGCAGTACTTC.

This chain links TRBV25-1 with TRBJ1-4; the D is unclear. Per germline, CDR1 MGHDK and CDR2 SYGVNS. The CDR3 extends over 15 amino acids. V shed 3 bases and J shed 10 bases, with 18 bases lying between them. The CDR3 nucleotides are TGTGCCAGCAGTGACCCCGCGTCTACGTATGGAAAACTGTTTTTT. Protein: CASSDPASTYGKLFF.